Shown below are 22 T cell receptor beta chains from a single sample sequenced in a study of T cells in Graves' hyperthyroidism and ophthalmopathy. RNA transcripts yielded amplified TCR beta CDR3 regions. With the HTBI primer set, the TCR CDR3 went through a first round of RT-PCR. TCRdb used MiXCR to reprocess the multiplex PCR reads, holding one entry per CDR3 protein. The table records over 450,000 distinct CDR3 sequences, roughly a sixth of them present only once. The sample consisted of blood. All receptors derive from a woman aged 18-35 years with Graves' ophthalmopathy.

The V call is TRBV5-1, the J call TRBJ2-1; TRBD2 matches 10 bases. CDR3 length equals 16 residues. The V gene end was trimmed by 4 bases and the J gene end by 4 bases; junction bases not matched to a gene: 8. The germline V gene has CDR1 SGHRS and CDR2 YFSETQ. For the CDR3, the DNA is TGCGCCAGCAGCCCTATTGGACTAGCGGATTACAATGAGCAGTTCTTC. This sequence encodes CASSPIGLADYNEQFF.

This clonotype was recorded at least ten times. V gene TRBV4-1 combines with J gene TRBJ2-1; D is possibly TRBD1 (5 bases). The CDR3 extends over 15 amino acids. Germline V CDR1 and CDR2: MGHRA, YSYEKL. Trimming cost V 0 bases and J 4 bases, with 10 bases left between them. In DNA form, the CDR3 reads TGCGCCAGCAGCCAAGAGGACACTCTGTACAATGAGCAGTTCTTC. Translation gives CASSQEDTLYNEQFF.

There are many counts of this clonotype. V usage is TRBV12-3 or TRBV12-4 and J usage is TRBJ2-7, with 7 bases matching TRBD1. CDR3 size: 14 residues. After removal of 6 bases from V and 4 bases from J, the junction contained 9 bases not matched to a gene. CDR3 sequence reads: CASSLTGSRYEQYF. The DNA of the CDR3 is TGTGCCAGCAGCTTGACAGGGTCCAGGTACGAGCAGTACTTC.

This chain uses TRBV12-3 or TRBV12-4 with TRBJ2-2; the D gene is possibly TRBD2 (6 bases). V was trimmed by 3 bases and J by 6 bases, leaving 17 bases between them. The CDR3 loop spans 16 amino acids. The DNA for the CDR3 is TGTGCCAGCAGTTTTTGGGGGGAGAGGGGTTCCGGGGAGCTGTTTTTT. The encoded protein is CASSFWGERGSGELFF.

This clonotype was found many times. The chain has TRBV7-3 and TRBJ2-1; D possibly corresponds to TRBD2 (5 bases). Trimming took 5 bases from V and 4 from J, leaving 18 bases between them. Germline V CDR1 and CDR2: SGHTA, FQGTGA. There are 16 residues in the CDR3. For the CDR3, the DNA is TGTGCCAGCAGCCTCGAAACTAGTTCATCTTACAATGAGCAGTTCTTC. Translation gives CASSLETSSSYNEQFF.

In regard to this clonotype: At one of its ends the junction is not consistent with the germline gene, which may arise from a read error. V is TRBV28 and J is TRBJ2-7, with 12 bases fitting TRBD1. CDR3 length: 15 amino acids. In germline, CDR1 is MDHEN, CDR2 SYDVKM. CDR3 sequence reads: CASSSPGTGGYGQYF. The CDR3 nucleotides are TGTGCCAGCAGTTCCCCCGGGACAGGGGGCTACGGGCAGTACTTC.

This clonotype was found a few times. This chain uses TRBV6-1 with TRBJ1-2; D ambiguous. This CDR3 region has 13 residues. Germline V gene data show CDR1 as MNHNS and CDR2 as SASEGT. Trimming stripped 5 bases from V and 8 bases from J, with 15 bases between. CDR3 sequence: CASSFDVVGGYTF. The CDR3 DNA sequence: TGTGCCAGCAGTTTCGACGTGGTCGGAGGCTACACCTTC.

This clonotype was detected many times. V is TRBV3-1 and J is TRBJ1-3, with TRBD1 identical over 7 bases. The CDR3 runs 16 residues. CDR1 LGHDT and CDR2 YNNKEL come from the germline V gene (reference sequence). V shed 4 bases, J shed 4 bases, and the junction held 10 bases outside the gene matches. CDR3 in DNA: TGTGCCAGCAGCCCCGGGACAGAGGCGGCGGGAAACACCATATATTTT. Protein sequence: CASSPGTEAAGNTIYF.

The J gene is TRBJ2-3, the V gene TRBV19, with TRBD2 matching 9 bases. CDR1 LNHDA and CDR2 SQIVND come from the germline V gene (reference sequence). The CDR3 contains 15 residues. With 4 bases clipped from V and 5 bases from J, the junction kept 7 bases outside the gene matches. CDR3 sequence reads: CASSKEGLAEDTQYF. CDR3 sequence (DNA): TGTGCCAGTAGTAAAGAGGGACTAGCAGAAGATACGCAGTATTTT.

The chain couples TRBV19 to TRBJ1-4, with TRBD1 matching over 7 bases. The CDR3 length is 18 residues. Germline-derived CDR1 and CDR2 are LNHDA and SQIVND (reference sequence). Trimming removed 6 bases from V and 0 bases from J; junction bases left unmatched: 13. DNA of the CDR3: TGTGCCAGTAGCCACCAAAACGAGGGGGCAGCAACTAATGAAAAACTGTTTTTT. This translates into CASSHQNEGAATNEKLFF.

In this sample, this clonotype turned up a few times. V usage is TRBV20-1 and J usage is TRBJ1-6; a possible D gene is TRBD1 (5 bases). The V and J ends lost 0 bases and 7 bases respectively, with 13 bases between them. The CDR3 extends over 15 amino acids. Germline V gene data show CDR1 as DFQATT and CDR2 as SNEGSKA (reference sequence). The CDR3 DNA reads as TGCAGTGCTAGAGACAGGCCAGGGTGGAATTCACCCCTCCACTTT. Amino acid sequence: CSARDRPGWNSPLHF.

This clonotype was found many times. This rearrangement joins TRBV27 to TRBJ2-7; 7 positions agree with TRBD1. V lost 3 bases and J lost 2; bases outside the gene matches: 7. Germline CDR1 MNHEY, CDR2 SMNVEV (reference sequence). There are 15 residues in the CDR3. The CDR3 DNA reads TGTGCCAGCAGTTTTAACAGGGGATTGACCTACGAGCAGTACTTC. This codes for CASSFNRGLTYEQYF.

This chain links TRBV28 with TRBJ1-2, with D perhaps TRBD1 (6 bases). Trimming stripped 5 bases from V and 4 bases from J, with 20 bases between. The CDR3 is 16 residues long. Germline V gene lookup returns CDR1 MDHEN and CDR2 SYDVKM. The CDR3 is CASSTHGGGVGYGYTF. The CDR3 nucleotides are TGTGCCAGCAGTACCCATGGGGGGGGCGTGGGCTATGGCTACACCTTC.

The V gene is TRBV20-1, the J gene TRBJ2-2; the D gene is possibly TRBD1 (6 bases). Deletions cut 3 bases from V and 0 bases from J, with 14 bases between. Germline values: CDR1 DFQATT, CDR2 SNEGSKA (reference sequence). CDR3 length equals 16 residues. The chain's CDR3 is CSARRGRGANTGELFF. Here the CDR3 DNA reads TGCAGTGCTAGGAGAGGCAGGGGCGCGAACACCGGGGAGCTGTTTTTT.

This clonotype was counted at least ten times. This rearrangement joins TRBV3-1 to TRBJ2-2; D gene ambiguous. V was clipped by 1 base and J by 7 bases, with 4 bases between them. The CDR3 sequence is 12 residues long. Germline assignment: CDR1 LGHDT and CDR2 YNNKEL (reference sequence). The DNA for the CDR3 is TGTGCCAGCAGCCAAGGGATCGGGGAGCTGTTTTTT. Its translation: CASSQGIGELFF.

CDR3 DNA sequence: TGTGCCAGCAGTTTGGAGCAGGGCTCTAATGAAAAACTGTTTTTT. Amino acids: CASSLEQGSNEKLFF. The genes are TRBV28 and TRBJ1-4, with D tentatively TRBD1 (5 bases). V was shortened by 3 bases and J by 3 bases, with 11 bases between the two germline ends. Germline V lookup: CDR1 MDHEN, CDR2 SYDVKM. The CDR3 runs to 15 residues. Using reference TRBV28 and TRBJ1-4 for the parts outside the CDR3, the full variable domain is DVKVTQSSRYLVKRTGEKVFLECVQDMDHENMFWYRQDPGLGLRLIYFSYDVKMKEKGDIPEGYSVSREKKERFSLILESASTNQTSMYLCASSLEQGSNEKLFFGSGTQLSVL.

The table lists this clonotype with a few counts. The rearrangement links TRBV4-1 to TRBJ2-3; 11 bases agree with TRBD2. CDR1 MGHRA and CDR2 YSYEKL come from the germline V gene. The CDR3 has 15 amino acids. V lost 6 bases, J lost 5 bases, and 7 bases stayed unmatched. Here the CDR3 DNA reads TGCGCCAGCAGAATCACTAGCGGGAGCGTAGATACGCAGTATTTT. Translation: CASRITSGSVDTQYF.

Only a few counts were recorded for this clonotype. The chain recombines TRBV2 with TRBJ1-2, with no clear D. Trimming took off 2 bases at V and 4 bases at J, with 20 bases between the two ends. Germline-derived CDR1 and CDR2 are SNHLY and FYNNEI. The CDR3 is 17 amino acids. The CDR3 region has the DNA TGTGCCAGCAGTGAATTTCGCCGGGTCCCTGCTACCTATGGCTACACCTTC. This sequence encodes CASSEFRRVPATYGYTF.

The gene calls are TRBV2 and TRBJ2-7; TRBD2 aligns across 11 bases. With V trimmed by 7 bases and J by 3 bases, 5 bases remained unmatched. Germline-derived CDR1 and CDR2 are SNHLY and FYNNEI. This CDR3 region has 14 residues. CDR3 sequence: CASIIAGGLYEQYF. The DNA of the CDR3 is TGTGCCAGCATTATAGCGGGGGGGCTCTACGAGCAGTACTTC.

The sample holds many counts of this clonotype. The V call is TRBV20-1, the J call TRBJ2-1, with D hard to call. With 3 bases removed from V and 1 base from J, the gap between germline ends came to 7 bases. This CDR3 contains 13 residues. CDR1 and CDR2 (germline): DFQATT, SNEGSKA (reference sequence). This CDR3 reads CSARGQSYNEQFF. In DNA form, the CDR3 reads TGCAGTGCTAGGGGCCAGTCCTACAATGAGCAGTTCTTC.

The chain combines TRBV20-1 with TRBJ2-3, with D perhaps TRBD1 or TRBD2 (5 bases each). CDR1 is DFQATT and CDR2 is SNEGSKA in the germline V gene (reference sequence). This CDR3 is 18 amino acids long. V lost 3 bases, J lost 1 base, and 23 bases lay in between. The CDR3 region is CSARGTEGTVMGTDTQYF. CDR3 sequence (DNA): TGCAGTGCTAGGGGCACCGAGGGGACCGTGATGGGCACAGATACGCAGTATTTT.

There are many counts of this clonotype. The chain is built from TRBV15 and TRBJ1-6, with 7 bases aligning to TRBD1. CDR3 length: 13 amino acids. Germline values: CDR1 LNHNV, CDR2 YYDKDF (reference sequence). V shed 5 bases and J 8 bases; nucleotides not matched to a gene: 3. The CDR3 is CATSRQGDSPLHF. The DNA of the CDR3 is TGTGCCACCAGCCGACAGGGTGATTCACCCCTCCACTTT.